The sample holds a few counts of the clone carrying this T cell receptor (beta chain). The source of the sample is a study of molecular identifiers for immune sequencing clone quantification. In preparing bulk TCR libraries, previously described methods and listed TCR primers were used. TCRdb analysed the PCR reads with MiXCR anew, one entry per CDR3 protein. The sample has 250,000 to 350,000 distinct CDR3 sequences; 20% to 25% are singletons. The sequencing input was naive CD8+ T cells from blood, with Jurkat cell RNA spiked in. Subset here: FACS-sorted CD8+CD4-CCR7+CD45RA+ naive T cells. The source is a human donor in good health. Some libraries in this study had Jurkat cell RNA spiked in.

CDR3 region: CASSRQGIGNQPQHF. Written as DNA, the CDR3 is TGTGCCAGCAGCCGACAGGGGATAGGCAATCAGCCCCAGCATTTT. The rearrangement links TRBV11-2 to TRBJ1-5; 8 bases fit TRBD1. This CDR3 comprises 15 residues. Germline loops: CDR1 SGHAT, CDR2 FQNNGV. V dropped 5 bases and J dropped 2; count of bases not matched to a gene: 5.